This T cell receptor beta chain was retrieved from a study of long-term antiretroviral therapy in people with HIV. With regard to this clone: Antigen: not known.

General study points: Repertoires looked antigen-experienced, with only a slight naive shift after ART.

Survey-level resolution applied to immunoSEQ assay v3.0. Assay: immunoSEQ multiplex PCR; the TCRdb copy retains only in-frame clones and omits some. The data show tens of thousands of clones, around 92% seen once. Germline V lookup: CDR1 LGHNA, CDR2 YSLEER. V lost 0 bases and J lost 0; bases outside the gene matches: 5. The CDR3 has 16 amino acids. The chain joins TRBV4-3 to TRBJ2-7, with TRBD2 matching 7 bases. The source was unsorted PBMCs, collected approximately 7.4 years after starting antiretroviral therapy. This clonotype was sampled from a man aged 45-65 years with HIV. As DNA, the CDR3 is TGCGCCAGCAGCCAAGACTGGGGAGGGATCTCCTACGAGCAGTACTTC. Encoded protein: CASSQDWGGISYEQYF.